A selection of T cell receptor beta chains follows, all from one sample in a study of blood T cell repertoires in COVID-19. Measured with immunoSEQ multiplex PCR; TCRdb has only the in-frame clones, and not every one. The sample contains nearly 110,000 clones, about 89% of which appear only once. Material for sequencing was peripheral blood. These receptors all stem from a woman under 40 with acute or convalescent COVID-19. The conserved cysteine and the conserved F or W are not part of the CDR3 here.

V,J,CDR3
TRBV5-1,TRBJ2-7,ASSGTPGLAGTEQY
TRBV15,TRBJ1-5,ATSRDKGVNQPQH
TRBV19,TRBJ2-7,ASSTEGRYYEQY
TRBV28,TRBJ1-4,ASSFPTATNEKLF
TRBV20-1,TRBJ2-3,SASPSSGTDTQY
TRBV9,TRBJ1-1,ASSVVAGVTEAF
TRBV6-5,TRBJ1-1,ASINLWGGTEAF
TRBV28,TRBJ2-7,ASSTTVDRGTYEQY
TRBV11-3,TRBJ1-4,ASSLETGYGEKLF
TRBV6-5,TRBJ1-6,ASSYGGGLNSPLH
TRBV19,TRBJ1-2,ASIGEIYGYT
TRBV4-3,TRBJ2-7,ASSQALADSSYEQY
TRBV6-5,TRBJ1-5,ASSWDRVQVPQH